One and the same sample provided the 15 T cell receptor beta chains below, sequenced in a study of blood T cells in healthy people across ages. With a J-beta primer mix and a sample-barcoded 5' primer, a second PCR ran 7 to 11 cycles. TCRdb ran MiXCR on the 5' RACE reads and lists one entry per CDR3 protein. This repertoire shows about 1.8 million distinct CDR3 sequences, roughly 49% found once; its top ten account for around 2.1%. The sequenced sample consisted of blood. Every receptor here comes from a middle-aged woman in good health.

The chain has TRBV28 and TRBJ1-4, with 9 bases identical to TRBD1. Germline assignment: CDR1 MDHEN and CDR2 SYDVKM. V was pared by 6 bases and J by 7 bases, with 9 bases of the junction left unmatched. The CDR3 is made up of 15 amino acids. The CDR3 DNA reads as TGTGCCAGCAGCCCCCCCGGGACAGGGAGTGAAAAACTGTTTTTT. Protein sequence: CASSPPGTGSEKLFF.

The chain links TRBV20-1 to TRBJ2-5; possible D gene TRBD1, 5 bases. Germline V gene lookup returns CDR1 DFQATT and CDR2 SNEGSKA (reference sequence). Trimming cost V 4 bases and J 4 bases, with 7 bases left between them. The CDR3 is 11 amino acids. CDR3 nucleotides: TGCAGTGCTACAGGGATAGAGACCCAGTACTTC. This encodes CSATGIETQYF.

The V and J genes are TRBV20-1 and TRBJ2-3, with no clear D. The V end lost 7 bases, the J end lost 3 bases, and 11 bases lay between the germline ends. Germline V gene lookup returns CDR1 DFQATT and CDR2 SNEGSKA (reference sequence). The CDR3 loop spans 12 amino acids. The CDR3, as DNA: TGCAGTGGGTGGAGATCAACAGATACGCAGTATTTT. Protein product: CSGWRSTDTQYF.

The V and J genes are TRBV20-1 and TRBJ2-2, with TRBD1 identical over 9 bases. This CDR3 region has 15 residues. The J segment lost 0 bases and the V segment lost 3 bases, leaving 2 bases of the junction unmatched. Germline V gene lookup returns CDR1 DFQATT and CDR2 SNEGSKA (reference sequence). CDR3 DNA sequence: TGCAGTGCTAGTAGACAGGGGGCGAACACCGGGGAGCTGTTTTTT. Translated, it gives CSASRQGANTGELFF.

This clonotype was detected once. V gene TRBV7-2 combines with J gene TRBJ2-3; 9 bases are a match to TRBD2. The CDR3 has 14 residues. Germline V gene data show CDR1 as SGHTA and CDR2 as FQGNSA. V was clipped by 10 bases and J by 4 bases; unmatched bases: 9. The CDR3 bases are TGTGCCACCCAGCTTAGACTAGCGGCAGATACGCAGTATTTT. Protein product: CATQLRLAADTQYF.

CDR3 sequence (DNA): TGTGCCAGCAGCTTGGTGGGATTCACAGGGGGCGGCACCTTC. Its protein is CASSLVGFTGGGTF. V is TRBV5-6 and J is TRBJ1-2, with TRBD1 matching over 9 bases. The germline CDR1 and CDR2 sequences are SGHDT and YYEEEE. Trimming cost V 0 bases and J 13 bases; bases outside gene matches: 10. This CDR3 is 14 amino acids long.

In this sample, this clonotype turned up many times. This sequence joins TRBV29-1 and TRBJ2-6; TRBD1 matches at 7 bases. Germline V gene data show CDR1 as SQVTM and CDR2 as ANQGSEA. This CDR3 contains 14 residues. Trimming at V came to 7 bases and at J to 4 bases, leaving 7 bases not matched to a gene. This chain's CDR3 is CSAEGGNGANVLTF. Here the CDR3 DNA reads TGCAGCGCAGAAGGGGGCAACGGGGCCAACGTCCTGACTTTC.

The chain carries TRBV20-1 and TRBJ2-1; D uncertain. This CDR3 is 12 amino acids long. V shed 1 base and J shed 5 bases, with 6 bases lying between them. The V gene's germline CDR1 is DFQATT and CDR2 SNEGSKA (reference sequence). The CDR3 here is CSARAPNNEQFF. For the CDR3, the DNA is TGCAGTGCTAGAGCCCCTAACAATGAGCAGTTCTTC.

The V and J genes are TRBV6-6 and TRBJ2-3; 8 bases match TRBD2. CDR1 MNHNY and CDR2 SVGAGI come from the germline V gene (reference sequence). Trimming at V came to 0 bases and at J to 8 bases, leaving 10 bases not matched to a gene. The CDR3 sequence is 16 residues long. The CDR3 DNA reads as TGTGCCAGCAGTTACTCCACAGCGGGGGCGGTCGGTACGCAGTATTTT. Amino acid sequence: CASSYSTAGAVGTQYF.

A few counts support this clonotype. J is TRBJ2-5 and V is TRBV12-3 or TRBV12-4; unclear D gene. The V end was cut by 2 bases, the J end by 2 bases, with 9 bases between. This CDR3 is built from 14 residues. The DNA for the CDR3 is TGTGCCAGCAGTTTAAGGTCTCGGCAAGAGACCCAGTACTTC. Protein: CASSLRSRQETQYF.

J is TRBJ1-2 and V is TRBV20-1; maybe TRBD1 (5 bases). V was trimmed by 5 bases and J by 4 bases, leaving 11 bases between them. The V gene's germline CDR1 is DFQATT and CDR2 SNEGSKA (reference sequence). The CDR3 spans 12 residues. CDR3 protein: CSAGDRGYGYTF. The CDR3 bases are TGCAGTGCTGGGGACCGCGGCTATGGCTACACCTTC.

Turning to this clonotype: A junction end diverges from the germline sequence, so it may reflect a read error. The J gene is TRBJ2-4, the V gene TRBV4-3; D is unresolved. CDR1 and CDR2 (germline): LGHNA, YSLEER. The CDR3 covers 16 residues. In DNA form, the CDR3 reads TGCGCCGGCAGCCAAGATCTTGGGTTAGCCAAAAACATTCAGTACTTC. Encoded protein: CAGSQDLGLAKNIQYF.

This clonotype was counted ten times or more. One end of the junction fails to match germline, which may point to a read error. The chain has TRBV4-1 and TRBJ2-1; possibly TRBD1 or TRBD2 for D (5 bases each). CDR1 is MGHRA, CDR2 YSYEKL, per germline. There are 15 residues in the CDR3. The chain's CDR3 is CASSQGPSSYNEQFF. The CDR3 DNA sequence: TGTGCCAGCAGTCAGGGACCTAGCTCCTACAATGAGCAGTTCTTC.

This clonotype was observed a single time. V is TRBV7-8 and J is TRBJ2-5; TRBD2 aligns across 11 bases. Trimming took 5 bases from V and 1 from J; bases not matched to a gene: 9. CDR3 size: 17 residues. CDR1 is SGHVS, CDR2 FQNEAQ, per germline. The CDR3 nucleotides are TGTGCCAGCAGCCCCGAACTAGCGGGGGTATCCCAAGAGACCCAGTACTTC. Translating it yields CASSPELAGVSQETQYF.

The chain uses TRBV7-9 and TRBJ2-1; 11 bases align to TRBD1. J gave up 7 bases and V 6 bases, and 5 bases lay outside the gene matches. Per germline, CDR1 SEHNR and CDR2 FQNEAQ (reference sequence). CDR3 size: 14 residues. In nucleotides, the CDR3 is TGTGCCAGCAGAGAGGACAGGGGGCCGAATGAGCAGTTCTTC. Translated, it gives CASREDRGPNEQFF.